This is a list of T cell receptor beta chains from one sample in a study of PD-1 blockade in classical Hodgkin lymphoma. Measured with immunoSEQ multiplex PCR; TCRdb has only the in-frame clones, and not every one. This sample has more than 25,000 clones, with roughly 80% found just once. Sequences were derived from CD4+ T cells from blood, sampled before the fourth cycle of nivolumab. These receptors were obtained from a human donor with classical Hodgkin lymphoma. The CDR3 runs from the conserved cysteine through the conserved F or W. Fields, in order: clone size, V gene, D gene, J gene, CDR3 length, CDR3 protein, CDR3 DNA. D genes are given only for firm matches. Expanded clones are given a class, and other clones once, few, many or no size at all.

-	TRBV5-1	TRBD1	TRBJ2-5	15	CASSGGQGGRETQYF	TGCGCCAGCAGCGGGGGACAGGGAGGGAGGGAGACCCAGTACTTC
-	TRBV4-1	TRBD1	TRBJ2-2	15	CASSLGTANTGELFF	TGCGCCAGCAGCCTGGGGACAGCGAACACCGGGGAGCTGTTTTTT
-	TRBV30	-	TRBJ2-6	15	CAWSLSISGANVLTF	TGTGCCTGGAGTCTCAGTATCTCTGGGGCCAACGTCCTGACTTTC
-	TRBV23-1	-	TRBJ2-7	13	CASSQRRGYEQYF	TGCGCCAGCAGTCAAAGGCGCGGCTACGAGCAGTACTTC
-	TRBV5-1	TRBD1	TRBJ1-6	15	CASSLGQGYNSPLHF	TGCGCCAGCAGCTTGGGACAGGGCTATAATTCACCCCTCCACTTT
-	TRBV27	-	TRBJ2-7	16	CASSSWTLQGPYEQYF	TGTGCCAGCAGTTCGTGGACTCTCCAGGGCCCTTACGAGCAGTACTTC
few	TRBV10-3	-	TRBJ1-1	13	CAIKREGSTEAFF	TGTGCCATCAAGAGGGAGGGGAGCACTGAAGCTTTCTTT
-	TRBV5-1	-	TRBJ1-1	13	CASSREGGTEAFF	TGCGCCAGCAGTCGAGAGGGGGGCACTGAAGCTTTCTTT
few	TRBV10-2	-	TRBJ2-2	15	CASALRRVEVGELFF	TGCGCCAGTGCACTCCGCAGGGTCGAGGTCGGGGAGCTGTTTTTT
-	TRBV6-1	TRBD1	TRBJ1-2	14	CASSKGQGTYGYTF	TGTGCCAGCAGTAAAGGACAGGGGACCTATGGCTACACCTTC
-	TRBV5-5	-	TRBJ2-7	15	CASSLEPGRHYEQYF	TGTGCCAGCAGCTTGGAGCCGGGAAGGCACTACGAGCAGTACTTC
-	TRBV6-5	-	TRBJ1-2	15	CASSLTGTGYYGYTF	TGTGCCAGCAGTCTTACCGGGACGGGCTACTATGGCTACACCTTC
-	TRBV7-9	-	TRBJ2-7	12	CASSLVQTIRYF	TGTGCCAGCAGCTTGGTCCAAACCATAAGGTACTTC
-	TRBV18	-	TRBJ2-5	13	CASSPLAQETQYF	TGTGCCAGCTCACCTCTAGCACAAGAGACCCAGTACTTC
-	TRBV5-1	-	TRBJ1-1	14	CASSLDKVRTEAFF	TGCGCCAGCAGCTTGGATAAGGTTCGCACTGAAGCTTTCTTT
-	TRBV5-1	-	TRBJ1-1	14	CASSSDGSGTEAFF	TGCGCCAGCAGCTCTGACGGGTCCGGCACTGAAGCTTTCTTT
-	TRBV28	TRBD1	TRBJ2-1	14	CASSSPGQSDEQFF	TGTGCCAGCAGTTCTCCGGGACAGAGCGATGAGCAGTTCTTC
-	TRBV11-2	-	TRBJ2-7	14	CASSLGLISYEQYF	TGTGCCAGCAGCTTAGGGCTGATCTCCTACGAGCAGTACTTC
-	TRBV27	TRBD2	TRBJ2-3	14	CASSFSGATDTQYF	TGTGCCAGCAGTTTTAGCGGGGCCACAGATACGCAGTATTTT
-	TRBV7-2	TRBD2	TRBJ2-7	15	CASSLLAGETYEQYF	TGTGCCAGCAGCTTGCTAGCGGGTGAAACCTACGAGCAGTACTTC
-	TRBV7-9	-	TRBJ1-2	15	CASSWREGGTYGYTF	TGTGCCAGCAGCTGGCGGGAGGGGGGTACCTATGGCTACACCTTC
-	TRBV11-2	TRBD2	TRBJ2-1	15	CASSLVAGGYTEQFF	TGTGCCAGCAGCTTGGTAGCGGGGGGTTATACTGAGCAGTTCTTC
once	TRBV5-1	-	TRBJ2-7	13	CASSFDGAYEQYF	TGCGCCAGCAGCTTTGACGGGGCCTACGAGCAGTACTTC
few	TRBV6-1	-	TRBJ1-3	14	CASSELGVGNTIYF	TGTGCCAGCAGTGAATTAGGGGTTGGAAACACCATATATTTT
-	TRBV6-5	TRBD1	TRBJ1-6	15	CASRPQTGYNSPLHF	TGTGCCAGCCGACCACAGACAGGGTATAATTCACCCCTCCACTTT
-	TRBV5-1	-	TRBJ2-2	14	CASSSGQFTGELFF	TGCGCCAGCAGCTCCGGACAGTTCACCGGGGAGCTGTTTTTT
few	TRBV2	TRBD1	TRBJ1-3	14	CASKRGQSGNTIYF	TGTGCCAGCAAGAGGGGACAGAGTGGAAACACCATATATTTT
-	TRBV6-1	-	TRBJ1-2	14	CASSEARHDYGYTF	TGTGCCAGCAGTGAAGCGCGGCATGACTATGGCTACACCTTC
-	TRBV5-1	-	TRBJ2-5	15	CASTTGGQTQETQYF	TGCGCCAGCACCACGGGCGGACAGACCCAAGAGACCCAGTACTTC
-	TRBV6-6	TRBD2	TRBJ2-5	14	CASSRTSGQGTQYF	TGTGCCAGCAGTCGCACTAGCGGCCAAGGGACCCAGTACTTC
-	TRBV5-1	-	TRBJ2-7	14	CASSLDVTGHEQYF	TGCGCCAGCAGCTTGGATGTGACAGGTCACGAGCAGTACTTC
few	TRBV7-9	-	TRBJ1-2	14	CASCPGTVTYGYTF	TGTGCCAGTTGCCCTGGGACGGTGACTTATGGCTACACCTTC
-	TRBV5-1	-	TRBJ2-7	14	CASSLIAGPYEQYF	TGCGCCAGCAGCTTGATCGCGGGGCCCTACGAGCAGTACTTC
-	TRBV5-4	-	TRBJ1-1	13	CASSFGGNTEAFF	TGTGCCAGCAGCTTCGGAGGGAACACTGAAGCTTTCTTT
-	TRBV5-1	-	TRBJ1-2	15	CASSLPPGSGLGYTF	TGCGCCAGCAGCTTGCCACCGGGGTCGGGACTCGGCTACACCTTC
-	TRBV28	-	TRBJ2-3	17	CASSLPGRTSARDTQYF	TGTGCCAGCAGCCTACCAGGCAGGACAAGCGCCCGGGATACGCAGTATTTT
-	TRBV5-1	TRBD2	TRBJ2-5	12	CASSDGGETQYF	TGCGCCAGCAGCGACGGGGGGGAGACCCAGTACTTC
-	TRBV7-9	-	TRBJ1-2	15	CASSLGGVDIVRYTF	TGTGCCAGCAGCTTAGGTGGGGTGGATATAGTCCGCTACACCTTC
once	TRBV6-1	-	TRBJ2-3	17	CASREAMGTGITDTQYF	TGTGCCAGCAGAGAAGCGATGGGGACCGGAATCACAGATACGCAGTATTTT
few	TRBV7-9	-	TRBJ1-6	17	CASRSTAGSSYNSPLHF	TGTGCCAGCAGATCTACCGCGGGGAGCTCCTATAATTCACCCCTCCACTTT
-	TRBV27	TRBD1	TRBJ2-7	15	CASSSQDRGHHEQYF	TGTGCCAGCAGTTCCCAGGACAGGGGGCACCACGAGCAGTACTTC
-	TRBV6-1	TRBD1	TRBJ1-5	18	CASSEAWTGALTYQPQHF	TGTGCCAGCAGTGAAGCGTGGACAGGGGCCTTAACCTATCAGCCCCAGCATTTT
once	TRBV9	TRBD1	TRBJ1-6	19	CASSAGNSGTGLFNSPLHF	TGTGCCAGCAGCGCAGGAAATTCCGGGACAGGACTATTCAATTCACCCCTCCACTTT
once	TRBV5-1	TRBD1	TRBJ1-1	14	CASSPGTAGTEAFF	TGCGCCAGCAGCCCCGGGACAGCTGGCACTGAAGCTTTCTTT
-	TRBV5-1	-	TRBJ2-2	15	CASSLTLANTGELFF	TGCGCCAGCAGCTTGACTCTCGCGAACACCGGGGAGCTGTTTTTT
few	TRBV19	-	TRBJ1-1	15	CASRTIDTVNTEAFF	TGTGCCAGTAGGACTATCGATACAGTGAACACTGAAGCTTTCTTT
once	TRBV7-8	-	TRBJ2-5	15	CASSLQPGYQETQYF	TGTGCCAGCAGCTTACAACCGGGGTACCAAGAGACCCAGTACTTC
-	TRBV6-1	TRBD1	TRBJ2-3	15	CASRVQGKNTDTQYF	TGTGCCAGCAGAGTACAGGGGAAGAACACAGATACGCAGTATTTT
-	TRBV5-4	TRBD1	TRBJ1-1	15	CASSLGQGGYTEAFF	TGTGCCAGCAGCTTGGGACAGGGAGGGTATACTGAAGCTTTCTTT
-	TRBV7-8	-	TRBJ1-1	15	CASSLATGMNTEAFF	TGTGCCAGCAGCTTAGCTACAGGCATGAACACTGAAGCTTTCTTT
-	TRBV4-1	-	TRBJ2-2	12	CASSQVFGELFF	TGCGCCAGCAGCCAAGTCTTCGGGGAGCTGTTTTTT
-	TRBV5-1	TRBD1	TRBJ2-3	15	CASRNSGGPPDTQYF	TGCGCCAGCAGGAATTCAGGGGGACCCCCGGATACGCAGTATTTT
-	TRBV6-1	-	TRBJ1-2	15	CASSARTETNYGYTF	TGTGCCAGCAGTGCACGGACAGAGACTAACTATGGCTACACCTTC
-	TRBV5-1	TRBD1	TRBJ1-4	15	CASSQGTGVYEKLFF	TGCGCCAGCAGCCAGGGGACAGGGGTTTATGAAAAACTGTTTTTT
-	TRBV5-1	TRBD1	TRBJ2-2	16	CASSLPTGANTGELFF	TGCGCCAGCAGCTTGCCGACAGGGGCGAACACCGGGGAGCTGTTTTTT
-	TRBV25-1	-	TRBJ2-5	14	CASSDDFTQETQYF	TGTGCCAGCAGTGACGACTTTACTCAAGAGACCCAGTACTTC
-	TRBV7-9	-	TRBJ1-3	15	CASSLAGLTGNTIYF	TGTGCCAGCAGCTTAGCTGGGTTAACTGGAAACACCATATATTTT